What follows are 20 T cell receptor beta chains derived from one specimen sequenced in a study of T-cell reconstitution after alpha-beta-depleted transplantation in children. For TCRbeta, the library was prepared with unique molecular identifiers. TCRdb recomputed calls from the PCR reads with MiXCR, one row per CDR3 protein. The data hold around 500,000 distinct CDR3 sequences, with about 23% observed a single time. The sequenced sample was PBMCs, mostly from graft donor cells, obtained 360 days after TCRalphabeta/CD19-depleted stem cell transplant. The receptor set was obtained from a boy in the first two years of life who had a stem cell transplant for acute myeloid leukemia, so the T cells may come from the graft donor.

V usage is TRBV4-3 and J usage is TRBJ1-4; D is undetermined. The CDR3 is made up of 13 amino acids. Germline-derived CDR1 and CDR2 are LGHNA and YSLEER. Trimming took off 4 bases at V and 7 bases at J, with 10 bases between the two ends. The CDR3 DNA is TGCGCCAGCAGCCCCCAGAAAGCTGAAAAACTGTTTTTT. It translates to CASSPQKAEKLFF.

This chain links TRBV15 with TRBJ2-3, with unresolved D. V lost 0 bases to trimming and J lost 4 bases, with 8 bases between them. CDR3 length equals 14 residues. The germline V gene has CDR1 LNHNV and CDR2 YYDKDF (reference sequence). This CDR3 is CATSRDFAADTQYF. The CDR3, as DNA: TGTGCCACCAGCAGAGATTTCGCGGCAGATACGCAGTATTTT.

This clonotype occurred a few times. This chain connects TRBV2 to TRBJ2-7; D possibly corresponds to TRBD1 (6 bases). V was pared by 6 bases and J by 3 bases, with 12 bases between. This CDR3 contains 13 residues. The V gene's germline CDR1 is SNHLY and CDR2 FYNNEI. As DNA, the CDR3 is TGTGCCAGCAGGAACAGGGTTAACTACGAGCAGTACTTC. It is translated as CASRNRVNYEQYF.

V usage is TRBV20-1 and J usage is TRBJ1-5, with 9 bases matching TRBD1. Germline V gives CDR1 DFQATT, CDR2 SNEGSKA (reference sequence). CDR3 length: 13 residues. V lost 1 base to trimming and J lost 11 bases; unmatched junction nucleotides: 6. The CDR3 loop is CSARGQGGLAQHF. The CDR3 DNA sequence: TGCAGTGCTAGAGGACAGGGGGGTTTGGCCCAGCATTTT.

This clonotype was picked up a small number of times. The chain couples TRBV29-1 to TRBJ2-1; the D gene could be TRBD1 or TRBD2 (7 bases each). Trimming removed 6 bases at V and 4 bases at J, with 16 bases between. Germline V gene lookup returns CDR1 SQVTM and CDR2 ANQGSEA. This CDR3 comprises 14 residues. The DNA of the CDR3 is TGCAGCGTCGAGTACAGGGGAGGGTACAATGAGCAGTTCTTC. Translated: CSVEYRGGYNEQFF.

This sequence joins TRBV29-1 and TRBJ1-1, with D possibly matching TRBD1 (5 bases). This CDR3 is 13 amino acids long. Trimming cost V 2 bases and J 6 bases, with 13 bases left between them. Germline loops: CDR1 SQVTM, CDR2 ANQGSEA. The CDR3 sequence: CSVERRDESEAFF. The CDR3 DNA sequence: TGCAGCGTTGAACGCAGGGATGAATCTGAAGCTTTCTTT.

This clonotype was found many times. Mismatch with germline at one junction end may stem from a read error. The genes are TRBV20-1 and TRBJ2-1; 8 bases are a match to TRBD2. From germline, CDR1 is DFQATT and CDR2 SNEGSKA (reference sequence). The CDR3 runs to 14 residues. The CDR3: CSARGGGTYNEQFF. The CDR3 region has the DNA TGCAGTGCGAGAGGCGGGGGGACCTACAATGAGCAGTTCTTC.

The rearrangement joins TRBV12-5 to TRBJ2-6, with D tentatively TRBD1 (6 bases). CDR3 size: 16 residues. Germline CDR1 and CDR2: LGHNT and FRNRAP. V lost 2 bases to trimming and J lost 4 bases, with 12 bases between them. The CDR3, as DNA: TGTGCTAGTGGTTTGTGCCCAGGGGCGGGGGCCAACGTCCTGACTTTC. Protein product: CASGLCPGAGANVLTF.

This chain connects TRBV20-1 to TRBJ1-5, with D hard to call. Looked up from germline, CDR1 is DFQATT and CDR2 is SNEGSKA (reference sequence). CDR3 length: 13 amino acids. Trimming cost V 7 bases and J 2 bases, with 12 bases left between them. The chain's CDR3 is CSVSGLGNQPQHF. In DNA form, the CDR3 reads TGCAGTGTCTCCGGACTGGGCAATCAGCCCCAGCATTTT.

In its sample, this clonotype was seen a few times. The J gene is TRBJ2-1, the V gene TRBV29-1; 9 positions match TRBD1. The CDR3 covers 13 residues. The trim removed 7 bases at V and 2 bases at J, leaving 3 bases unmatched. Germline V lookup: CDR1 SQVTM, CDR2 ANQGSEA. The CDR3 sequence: CSADRGAYNEQFF. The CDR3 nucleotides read TGCAGCGCTGACAGGGGGGCCTACAATGAGCAGTTCTTC.

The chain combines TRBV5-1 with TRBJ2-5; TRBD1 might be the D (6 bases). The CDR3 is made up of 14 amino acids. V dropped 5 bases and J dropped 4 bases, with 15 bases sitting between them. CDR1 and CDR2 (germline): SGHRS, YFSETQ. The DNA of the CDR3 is TGCGCCAGCAGTTCCCAGGGGTCCCGAGAGACCCAGTACTTC. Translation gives CASSSQGSRETQYF.

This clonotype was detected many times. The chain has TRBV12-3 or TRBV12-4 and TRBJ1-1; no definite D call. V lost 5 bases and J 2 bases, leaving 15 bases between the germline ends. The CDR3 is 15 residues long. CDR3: CASSPHPGLNTEAFF. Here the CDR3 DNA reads TGTGCCAGCAGTCCCCATCCGGGCCTTAACACTGAAGCTTTCTTT.

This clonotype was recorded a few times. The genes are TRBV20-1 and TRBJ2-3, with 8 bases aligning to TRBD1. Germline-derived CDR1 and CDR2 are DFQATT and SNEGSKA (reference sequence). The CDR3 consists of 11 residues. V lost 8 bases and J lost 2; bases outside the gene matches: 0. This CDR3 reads CSQGATDTQYF. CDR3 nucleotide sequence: TGCAGTCAGGGGGCCACAGATACGCAGTATTTT.

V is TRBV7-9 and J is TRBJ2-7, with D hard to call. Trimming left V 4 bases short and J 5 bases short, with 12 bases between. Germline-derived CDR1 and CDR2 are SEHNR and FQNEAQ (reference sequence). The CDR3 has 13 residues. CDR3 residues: CASSYRLVDEQYF. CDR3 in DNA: TGTGCCAGCAGCTATCGTTTAGTCGACGAGCAGTACTTC.

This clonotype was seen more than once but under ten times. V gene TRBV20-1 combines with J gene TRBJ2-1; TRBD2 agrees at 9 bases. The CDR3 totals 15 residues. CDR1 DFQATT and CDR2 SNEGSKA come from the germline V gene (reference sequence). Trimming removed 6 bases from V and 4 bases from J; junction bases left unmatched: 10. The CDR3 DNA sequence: TGCAGTGCCGAGGGTAGCGGGGGTAGGTACAATGAGCAGTTCTTC. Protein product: CSAEGSGGRYNEQFF.

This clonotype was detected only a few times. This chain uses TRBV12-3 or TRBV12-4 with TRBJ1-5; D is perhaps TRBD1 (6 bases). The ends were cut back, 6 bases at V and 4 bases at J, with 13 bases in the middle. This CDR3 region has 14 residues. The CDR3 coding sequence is TGTGCCAGCAGCCAACAGGGACCAAATCAGCCCCAGCATTTT. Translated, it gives CASSQQGPNQPQHF.

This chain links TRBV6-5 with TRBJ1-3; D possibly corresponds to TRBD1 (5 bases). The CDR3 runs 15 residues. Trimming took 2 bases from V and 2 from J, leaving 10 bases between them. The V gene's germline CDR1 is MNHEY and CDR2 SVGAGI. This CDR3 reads CASSYDRGAGNTIYF. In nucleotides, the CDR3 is TGTGCCAGCAGTTACGATCGGGGGGCTGGAAACACCATATATTTT.

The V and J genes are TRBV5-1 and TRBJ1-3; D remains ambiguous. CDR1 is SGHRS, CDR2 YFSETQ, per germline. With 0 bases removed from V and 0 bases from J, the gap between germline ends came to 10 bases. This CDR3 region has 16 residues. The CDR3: CASSLAGGLSGNTIYF. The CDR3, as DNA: TGCGCCAGCAGCTTGGCAGGCGGGCTCTCTGGAAACACCATATATTTT.

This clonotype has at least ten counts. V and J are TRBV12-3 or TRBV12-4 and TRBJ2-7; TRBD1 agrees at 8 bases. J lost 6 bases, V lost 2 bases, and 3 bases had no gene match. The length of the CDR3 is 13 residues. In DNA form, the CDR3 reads TGTGCCAGCAGTTTAAACAGGGGGTCCGAGCAGTACGTC. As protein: CASSLNRGSEQYV.

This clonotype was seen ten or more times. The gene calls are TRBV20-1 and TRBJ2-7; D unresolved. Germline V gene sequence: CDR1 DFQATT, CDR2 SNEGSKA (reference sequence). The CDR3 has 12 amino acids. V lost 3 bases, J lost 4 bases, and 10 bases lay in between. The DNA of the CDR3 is TGCAGTGCTAGTCGGACCGATTACGAGCAGTACGTC. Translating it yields CSASRTDYEQYV.